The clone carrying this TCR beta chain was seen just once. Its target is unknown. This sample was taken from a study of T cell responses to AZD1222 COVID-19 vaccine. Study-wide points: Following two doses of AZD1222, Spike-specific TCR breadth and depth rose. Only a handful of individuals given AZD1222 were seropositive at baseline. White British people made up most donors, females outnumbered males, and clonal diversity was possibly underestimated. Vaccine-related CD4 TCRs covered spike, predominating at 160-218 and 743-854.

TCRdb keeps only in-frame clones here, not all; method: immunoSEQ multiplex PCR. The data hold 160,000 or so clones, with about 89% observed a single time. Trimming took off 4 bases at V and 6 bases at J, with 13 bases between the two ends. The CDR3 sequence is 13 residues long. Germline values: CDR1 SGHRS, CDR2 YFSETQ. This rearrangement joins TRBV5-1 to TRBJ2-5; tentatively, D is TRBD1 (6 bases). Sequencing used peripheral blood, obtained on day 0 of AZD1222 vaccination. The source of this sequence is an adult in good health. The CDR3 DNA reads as TGCGCCAGCAGCCGGGACATCTTACAGACCCAGTACTTC. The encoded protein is CASSRDILQTQYF.